This T cell receptor beta chain was found in a study of blood T cells in healthy people across ages. Study findings and constraints: In long-lived donors, naive CD4+ cell counts and diversity exceeded those of aged donors.

In this sample, this clonotype turned up a few times. Its antigen is currently unknown. CDR1 is SGHDN and CDR2 is FVKESK in the germline V gene. V was cut by 1 base and J by 7 bases, with 13 bases left in between. The CDR3 length is 14 residues. Next came a second PCR, run for about 7 to 12 cycles, which used a sample-barcoded 5' primer along with a J-beta primer mix. TCRdb itself ran the 5' RACE reads through MiXCR, one entry per CDR3 protein. The sample consists of 700,000 to 1,000,000 distinct CDR3 sequences, around 42% of them appearing once. Source material: blood. V is TRBV14 and J is TRBJ1-1; no definite D call. The TCR sequence derives from a man between 60 and 70 years old in good health. The CDR3 is CASSQAPESFEAFF. CDR3 in DNA: TGTGCCAGCAGCCAAGCCCCGGAAAGCTTTGAAGCTTTCTTT.